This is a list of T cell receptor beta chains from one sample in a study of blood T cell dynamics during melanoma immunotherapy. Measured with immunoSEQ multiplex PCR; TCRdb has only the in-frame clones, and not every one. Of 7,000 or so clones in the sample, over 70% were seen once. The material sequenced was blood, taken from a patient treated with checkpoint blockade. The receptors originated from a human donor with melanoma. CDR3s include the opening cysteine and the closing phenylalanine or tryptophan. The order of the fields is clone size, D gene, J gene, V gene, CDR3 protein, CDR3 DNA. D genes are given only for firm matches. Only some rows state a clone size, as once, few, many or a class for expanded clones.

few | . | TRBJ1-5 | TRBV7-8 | CASSPKAWDFSNQPQHF | TGTGCCAGCAGCCCTAAAGCTTGGGACTTCAGCAATCAGCCCCAGCATTTT
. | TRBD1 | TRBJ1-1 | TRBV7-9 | CASSIRQGLNTEAFF | TGTGCCAGCAGCATACGACAGGGTTTGAACACTGAAGCTTTCTTT
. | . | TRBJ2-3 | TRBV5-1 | CASSLGVTLGTDTQYF | TGCGCCAGCAGCTTGGGTGTGACCCTAGGGACAGATACGCAGTATTTT
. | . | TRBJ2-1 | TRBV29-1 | CSVDRQGGNEQFF | TGCAGCGTTGATCGGCAAGGGGGCAATGAGCAGTTCTTC
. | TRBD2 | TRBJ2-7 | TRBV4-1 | CASSQAGLEPPQYF | TGCGCCAGCAGCCAAGCTGGACTAGAACCCCCCCAGTACTTC
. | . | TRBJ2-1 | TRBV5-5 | CASSLGSPGSEQFF | TGTGCCAGCAGCTTAGGATCACCGGGGAGTGAGCAGTTCTTC
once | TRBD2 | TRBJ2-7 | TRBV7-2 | CASSHRLAGEQYF | TGTGCCAGCAGCCACCGACTAGCGGGCGAGCAGTACTTC
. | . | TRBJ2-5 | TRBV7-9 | CASSQRYGSQGRAETQYF | TGTGCCAGCAGCCAAAGATACGGGAGTCAGGGACGCGCAGAGACCCAGTACTTC
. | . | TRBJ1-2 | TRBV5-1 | CASSLEGNYGYTF | TGCGCCAGCAGCTTGGAGGGAAACTATGGCTACACCTTC
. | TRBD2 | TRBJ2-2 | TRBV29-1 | CSVGASGTTGELFF | TGCAGCGTGGGGGCTAGCGGGACCACCGGGGAGCTGTTTTTT
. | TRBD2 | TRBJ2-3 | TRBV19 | CASSILGATSGGSTDTQYF | TGTGCCAGTAGTATACTTGGGGCAACTAGCGGGGGTAGCACAGATACGCAGTATTTT
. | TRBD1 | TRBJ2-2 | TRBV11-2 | CASSRDRERGGELFF | TGTGCCAGCAGCCGGGACAGGGAACGAGGCGGGGAGCTGTTTTTT
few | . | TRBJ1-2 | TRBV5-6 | CASSGGYYYGYTF | TGTGCCAGCAGTGGAGGGTATTACTATGGCTACACCTTC
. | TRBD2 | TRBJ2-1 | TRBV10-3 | CAIKGTSGDNEQFF | TGTGCCATCAAAGGGACTAGCGGGGACAATGAGCAGTTCTTC
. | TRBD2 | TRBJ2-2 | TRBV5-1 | CASSQGTSGAGGELFF | TGCGCCAGCAGCCAGGGGACTAGCGGCGCTGGCGGGGAGCTGTTTTTT
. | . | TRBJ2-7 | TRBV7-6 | CASSLGVAGFKYF | TGTGCCAGCAGCTTAGGGGTGGCAGGGTTTAAGTACTTC
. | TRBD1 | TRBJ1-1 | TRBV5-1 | CASSRDRGFTEAFF | TGCGCCAGCAGCCGGGACAGGGGATTTACTGAAGCTTTCTTT
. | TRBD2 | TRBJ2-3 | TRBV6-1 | CASSGLAGGSTQYF | TGTGCCAGCAGCGGACTAGCGGGGGGTAGTACGCAGTATTTT
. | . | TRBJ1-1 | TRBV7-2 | CASSSTVYTEAFF | TGTGCCAGCAGCTCGACAGTATACACTGAAGCTTTCTTT
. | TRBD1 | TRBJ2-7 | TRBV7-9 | CASSLGQGRYEQYF | TGTGCCAGCAGCCTTGGACAGGGGAGGTACGAGCAGTACTTC
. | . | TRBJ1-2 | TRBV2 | CASTQDYGYTF | TGTGCCAGCACTCAGGACTATGGCTACACCTTC
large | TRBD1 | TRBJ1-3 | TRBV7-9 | CASSVEQGADGNTIYF | TGTGCCAGCAGCGTAGAACAGGGGGCGGATGGAAACACCATATATTTT
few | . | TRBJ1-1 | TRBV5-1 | CASSLAPLAEAFF | TGCGCCAGCAGCTTGGCCCCTTTAGCTGAAGCTTTCTTT
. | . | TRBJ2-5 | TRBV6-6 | CASSYNGDGETQYF | TGTGCCAGCAGTTACAACGGGGACGGGGAGACCCAGTACTTC
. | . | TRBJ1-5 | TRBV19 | CASSMDSGWNQPQHF | TGTGCCAGTAGCATGGACTCTGGGTGGAATCAGCCCCAGCATTTT
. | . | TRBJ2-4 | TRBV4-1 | CASSQGGKNIQYF | TGCGCCAGCAGCCAAGGGGGCAAAAACATTCAGTACTTC
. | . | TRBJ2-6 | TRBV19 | CASSERTSGANVLTF | TGTGCCAGTAGTGAGAGGACCTCTGGGGCCAACGTCCTGACTTTC
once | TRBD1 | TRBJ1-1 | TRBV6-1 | CASSEGPGQGGPEAFF | TGTGCCAGCAGTGAAGGACCCGGACAGGGTGGGCCTGAAGCTTTCTTT
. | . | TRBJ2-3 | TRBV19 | CASSMIFLGDTQYF | TGTGCCAGTAGTATGATTTTTCTCGGGGATACGCAGTATTTT
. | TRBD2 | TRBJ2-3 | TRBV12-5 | CASGFRLAGADTQYF | TGTGCTAGTGGTTTTCGACTAGCGGGAGCAGATACGCAGTATTTT
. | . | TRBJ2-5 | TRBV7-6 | CASSPRGLYQETQYF | TGTGCCAGCAGCCCGCGGGGGCTGTACCAAGAGACCCAGTACTTC
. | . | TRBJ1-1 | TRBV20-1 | CSARTGRAFF | TGCAGTGCGAGGACGGGGCGAGCTTTCTTT
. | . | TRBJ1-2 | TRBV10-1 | CASSEGGTYGYTF | TGCGCCAGCAGTGAGGGGGGAACCTATGGCTACACCTTC
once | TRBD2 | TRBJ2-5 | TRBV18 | CASSPGLAGVSGETQYF | TGTGCCAGCTCACCGGGACTAGCGGGAGTTTCGGGGGAGACCCAGTACTTC
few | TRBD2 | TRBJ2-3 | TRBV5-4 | CASSLGGGMGATQYF | TGTGCCAGCAGCTTGGGGGGAGGGATGGGTGCTACGCAGTATTTT
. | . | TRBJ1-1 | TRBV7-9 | CASSNVNTEAFF | TGTGCCAGCAGTAACGTGAACACTGAAGCTTTCTTT
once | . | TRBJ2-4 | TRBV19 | CASSLQVLAKNIQYF | TGTGCCAGTAGTCTGCAGGTCCTAGCCAAAAACATTCAGTACTTC
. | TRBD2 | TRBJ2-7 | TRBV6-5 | CASSPGGPYEQYF | TGTGCCAGCAGTCCGGGGGGACCTTACGAGCAGTACTTC
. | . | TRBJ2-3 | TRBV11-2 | CASSHQRGTTDTQYF | TGTGCCAGCAGCCACCAGAGGGGAACCACAGATACGCAGTATTTT
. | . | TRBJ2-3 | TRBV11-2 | CASSFRAPDTQYF | TGTGCCAGCAGCTTTAGGGCCCCAGATACGCAGTATTTT
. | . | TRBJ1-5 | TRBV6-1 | CASSGGENQPQHF | TGTGCCAGCAGTGGAGGGGAAAATCAGCCCCAGCATTTT
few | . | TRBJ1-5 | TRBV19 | CASSTRVDQPQHF | TGTGCCAGTAGTACCAGGGTGGACCAGCCCCAGCATTTT